What follows are 30 T cell receptor beta chains derived from one specimen sequenced in a study of molecular identifiers for immune sequencing clone quantification (dated by TCRdb to the late 2010s). The library relied on PCR. Reads for this sample came from an Illumina HiSeq 4000. In TCRdb, the public reads were trimmed at Q25 with fastp and aligned with MiXCR, with productive beta chains retained. Entries that share a CDR3 protein sequence are merged under the most common genes and DNA. For this sample there are about half a million distinct CDR3 sequences; 20% to 25% appear just once. Of the sample, under 0.85% is held by the ten largest clones. The specimen sequenced was naive CD8+ T cells from blood, with Jurkat cell RNA spiked in. The cell subset or site label here, explained by the study, means: FACS-sorted CD8+CD4-CCR7+CD45RA+ naive T cells. Receptors were obtained from a human donor in good health. Some libraries in this study had Jurkat cell RNA spiked in.

This clonotype was detected many times. The chain joins TRBV11-2 to TRBJ2-7; 10 bases fit TRBD2. V shed 5 bases, J shed 5 bases, and the junction held 3 bases outside the gene matches. Per germline, CDR1 SGHAT and CDR2 FQNNGV. The CDR3 is made up of 13 amino acids. For the CDR3, the DNA is TGTGCCAGCAGCCTGGGACTAGCGAACGAGCAGTACTTC. Its translation is CASSLGLANEQYF.

The gene calls are TRBV6-2 or TRBV6-3 and TRBJ2-1; TRBD1 agrees at 10 bases. Losses at the gene ends were 4 bases for V and 2 bases for J; bases not matched to a gene: 5. The CDR3 is 16 amino acids. The germline gives CDR1 MNHEY, CDR2 SVGEGT. The CDR3 is CASSSRGQGAYNEQFF. CDR3 coding DNA: TGTGCCAGCAGTTCGAGAGGACAGGGGGCCTACAATGAGCAGTTCTTC.

In this sample, this clonotype turned up many times. J is TRBJ1-1 and V is TRBV2, with D perhaps TRBD1 (5 bases). This CDR3 has 17 amino acids. CDR1 and CDR2 from the germline V gene are SNHLY and FYNNEI. Trimming cost V 2 bases and J 0 bases, with 16 bases left between them. The CDR3 DNA sequence: TGTGCCAGCAGTGAATATCATTTGGGACTCATGAACACTGAAGCTTTCTTT. This translates into CASSEYHLGLMNTEAFF.

A remark on this clonotype: This may stem from a read error, because a much larger clone lies one nucleotide away. This sequence joins TRBV7-9 and TRBJ2-3; D is ambiguous. CDR1 and CDR2 (germline): SEHNR, FQNEAQ (reference sequence). The V gene lost 8 bases and the J gene lost 3 bases, with 15 bases spanning the gap. The CDR3 is 14 amino acids. The CDR3 nucleotides read TGTGCCAGCTCCCCCGGAATTGAGACAGATACGCAGTATTTT. Its translation: CASSPGIETDTQYF. The full variable domain, with the rest looked up from reference TRBV7-9 and TRBJ2-3, is DTGVSQNPRHKITKRGQNVTFRCDPISEHNRLYWYRQTLGQGPEFLTYFQNEAQLEKSRLLSDRFSAERPKGSFSTLEIQRTEQGDSAMYLCASSPGIETDTQYFGPGTRLTVL.

As regards this clonotype: A much larger clonotype is one base distant, so this may be a read error. The genes are TRBV6-2 or TRBV6-3 and TRBJ1-5; 7 bases map to TRBD1. Germline V lookup: CDR1 MNHEY, CDR2 SVGEGT. V dropped 6 bases and J dropped 9; count of bases not matched to a gene: 14. This CDR3 comprises 15 residues. The CDR3 reads CASSPRGQGGRPQHF. The CDR3 DNA reads as TGTGCCAGCAGCCCCCGGGGCCAGGGGGGCCGGCCCCAGCATTTT.

This clonotype came up many times. The V and J genes are TRBV23-1 and TRBJ2-7; D gene unclear. TRBV23-1 belongs to the ORF category, with a function that is uncertain. Trimming shortened V by 0 bases and J by 0 bases, and 12 bases separated the two germline ends. The CDR3 is made up of 16 amino acids. The CDR3 is CASSQSSPRSSYEQYF. Written as DNA, the CDR3 is TGCGCCAGCAGTCAATCGAGCCCTAGGAGCTCCTACGAGCAGTACTTC.

This clonotype was seen many times. This chain connects TRBV29-1 to TRBJ2-7; no clear D. The V end lost 3 bases, the J end lost 6 bases, and 18 bases lay between the germline ends. CDR1 SQVTM and CDR2 ANQGSEA come from the germline V gene. CDR3 length: 14 amino acids. The CDR3: CSVENLNREGEQYF. The DNA of the CDR3 is TGCAGCGTTGAGAATCTTAACAGAGAAGGCGAGCAGTACTTC.

This clonotype was observed at least ten times. The chain couples TRBV7-9 to TRBJ2-7; D uncertain. Germline V gene lookup returns CDR1 SEHNR and CDR2 FQNEAQ (reference sequence). Deletions cut 7 bases from V and 2 bases from J, with 12 bases between. CDR3 length equals 13 residues. CDR3 in DNA: TGTGCCAGCACCGATGGGCTGACCTACGAGCAGTACTTC. It encodes CASTDGLTYEQYF.

A remark on this clonotype: A much larger clonotype is one base distant, so this may be a read error. The V gene is TRBV30, the J gene TRBJ2-7; D remains unclear. The CDR3 has 18 amino acids. Germline assignment: CDR1 GTSNPN and CDR2 SVGIG (reference sequence). This CDR3 is CVWSALSPVGLSSYEQYF. DNA for the CDR3: TGTGTCTGGAGTGCTCTCTCTCCGGTGGGCCTTAGCTCCTACGAGCAGTACTTC.

This chain connects TRBV19 to TRBJ2-2, with D hard to call. There are 13 residues in the CDR3. CDR1 is LNHDA and CDR2 is SQIVND in the germline V gene (reference sequence). Trimming stripped 5 bases from V and 4 bases from J, with 8 bases between. The CDR3 DNA reads as TGTGCCAGTAGTTGGACGCTCACCGGGGAGCTGTTTTTT. It translates to CASSWTLTGELFF.

As regards this clonotype: This may be a read error, as it is one base from a much larger clone. The chain is built from TRBV29-1 and TRBJ1-1, with TRBD1 matching over 7 bases. CDR1 and CDR2 (germline): SQVTM, ANQGSEA. This CDR3 has 11 amino acids. Written as DNA, the CDR3 is TGCAGCGTTGAGGGGACAGCTGAAGCTTCCTTT. Residues: CSVEGTAEASF. Looking up the rest from reference TRBV29-1 and TRBJ1-1 gives the full variable domain: SAVISQKPSRDICQRGTSLTIQCQVDSQVTMMFWYRQQPGQSLTLIATANQGSEATYESGFVIDKFPISRPNLTFSTLTVSNMSPEDSSIYLCSVEGTAEASFGQGTRLTVV.

This chain links TRBV5-6 with TRBJ2-7; D possibly uses TRBD1 or TRBD2 (6 bases each). Trimming left V 4 bases short and J 0 bases short, with 17 bases between. CDR1 is SGHDT and CDR2 is YYEEEE in the germline V gene. The CDR3 runs to 16 residues. The chain's CDR3 is CASSPGEGDPSYEQYF. The DNA for the CDR3 is TGTGCCAGCAGCCCGGGAGAGGGGGACCCCTCCTACGAGCAGTACTTC.

Of note for this clonotype: A single base separates this from a much larger clone, so it may be a read error. J is TRBJ2-7 and V is TRBV7-9; TRBD1 or TRBD2 may be the D gene (5 bases each). The V and J ends lost 5 bases and 6 bases respectively, with 14 bases between them. This CDR3 comprises 13 residues. Germline CDR1 and CDR2: SEHNR and FQNEAQ (reference sequence). The CDR3 region has the DNA TGTGCCAGCAGCCCAGAGGGGTCCCCCGAGCAGTACTTC. Protein product: CASSPEGSPEQYF.

This clonotype was recorded a few times. The chain joins TRBV6-2 or TRBV6-3 to TRBJ2-3; a weak D match, TRBD2 (5 bases). This CDR3 has 16 residues. Germline CDR1 and CDR2: MNHEY and SVGEGT. Deletions cut 2 bases from V and 0 bases from J, with 12 bases between. The CDR3 DNA reads as TGTGCCAGCAGTTACCATTCCGGGGTTAGCACAGATACGCAGTATTTT. It translates to CASSYHSGVSTDTQYF.

V is TRBV20-1 and J is TRBJ2-7; 12 nucleotides match TRBD2. The V and J ends lost 1 base and 4 bases, in that order; junction bases with no gene match: 5. Germline values: CDR1 DFQATT, CDR2 SNEGSKA (reference sequence). This CDR3 has 15 residues. CDR3 DNA sequence: TGCAGTGCTAGAGTTGCTAGCGGGAGGGTGTACGAGCAGTACTTC. Amino acids: CSARVASGRVYEQYF.

This clonotype has a count of ten or more. The gene calls are TRBV4-1 and TRBJ2-1, with TRBD1 matching over 8 bases. The CDR3 extends over 14 amino acids. The junction had 3 bases not matched to a gene; V was cut back by 3 bases and J by 5 bases. Germline CDR1 is MGHRA and CDR2 is YSYEKL. DNA for the CDR3: TGCGCCAGCAGCCAGATGGACAGGGACAATGAGCAGTTCTTC. Its protein product is CASSQMDRDNEQFF.

This clonotype was observed a handful of times. This chain uses TRBV5-4 with TRBJ2-2, with 10 bases that match TRBD1. Germline lookup yields CDR1 SGHNT and CDR2 YYREEE (reference sequence). This CDR3 is built from 16 residues. V shed 3 bases, J shed 7 bases, and the junction held 9 bases outside the gene matches. CDR3 sequence reads: CASSSPTGGLNGELFF. CDR3 bases: TGTGCCAGCAGCTCCCCGACAGGGGGCTTGAACGGGGAGCTGTTTTTT.

To note about this clonotype: A much larger clonotype is one base distant, so this may be a read error. The missing conserved phenylalanine or tryptophan at the end of this CDR3 makes a read error likely. V usage is TRBV6-5 and J usage is TRBJ2-7; D gene ambiguous. This CDR3 has 11 amino acids. CDR1 is MNHEY and CDR2 is SVGAGI in the germline V gene. Trimming shortened V by 2 bases and J by 2 bases, and 1 base separated the two germline ends. The CDR3 protein is CASSYAYEQYS. Written as DNA, the CDR3 is TGTGCCAGCAGTTACGCCTACGAGCAGTACTCC.

This clonotype has just a few counts. The V call is TRBV27, the J call TRBJ2-3; D ambiguous. The CDR3 is 15 residues long. V was cut by 5 bases and J by 1 base, with 13 bases left in between. Looked up from germline, CDR1 is MNHEY and CDR2 is SMNVEV (reference sequence). The CDR3 is CASSAPFLGTDTQYF. The CDR3 coding sequence is TGTGCCAGCAGTGCCCCCTTTTTGGGCACAGATACGCAGTATTTT.

The chain recombines TRBV9 with TRBJ2-1, with 7 bases identical to TRBD2. The length of the CDR3 is 16 residues. J was trimmed by 7 bases and V by 0 bases; bases with no gene match: 10. Germline V lookup: CDR1 SGDLS, CDR2 YYNGEE. The CDR3 DNA reads TGTGCCAGCAGCGTAGCGGGGCTAGCGGATTTAAATGAGCAGTTCTTC. Protein product: CASSVAGLADLNEQFF.

Notes on this clonotype: Sequence at one end of the junction differs from germline and may be a read error. This chain uses TRBV30 with TRBJ1-2; D gene unclear. The CDR3 is made up of 13 amino acids. Germline CDR1 and CDR2: GTSNPN and SVGIG (reference sequence). CDR3 protein: CAWTLGGNYGHTF. The CDR3 bases are TGTGCCTGGACCCTGGGCGGGAACTATGGCCACACCTTC.

This clonotype was found a few times. The chain links TRBV5-4 to TRBJ2-5; 11 nucleotides line up with TRBD1. The CDR3 length is 15 residues. After removal of 6 bases from V and 2 bases from J, the junction contained 6 bases not matched to a gene. Germline loops: CDR1 SGHNT, CDR2 YYREEE (reference sequence). The CDR3: CASTTGTGGQETQYF. In DNA, the CDR3 is TGTGCCAGCACCACCGGGACAGGGGGTCAAGAGACCCAGTACTTC.

This clonotype was seen at least ten times. This sequence joins TRBV29-1 and TRBJ1-2; D possibly corresponds to TRBD1 (6 bases). CDR1 is SQVTM and CDR2 is ANQGSEA in the germline V gene. The CDR3 consists of 14 residues. Trimming pared 3 bases from V and 0 bases from J, leaving 11 bases between. The CDR3 loop is CSVDRDTSNYGYTF. The CDR3 nucleotides read TGCAGCGTTGACAGGGACACTTCTAACTATGGCTACACCTTC.

For this clonotype: This may stem from a read error, because a much larger clone lies one nucleotide away. V is TRBV29-1 and J is TRBJ1-2, with D uncertain. CDR1 and CDR2 from the germline V gene are SQVTM and ANQGSEA. The CDR3 length is 14 residues. This CDR3 reads CSVEDREVNNGYTF. The CDR3 DNA reads TGCAGCGTTGAAGATCGAGAGGTTAACAATGGCTACACCTTC. The full variable domain, with the rest looked up from reference TRBV29-1 and TRBJ1-2, is SAVISQKPSRDICQRGTSLTIQCQVDSQVTMMFWYRQQPGQSLTLIATANQGSEATYESGFVIDKFPISRPNLTFSTLTVSNMSPEDSSIYLCSVEDREVNNGYTFGSGTRLTVV.

This clonotype came up many times. CDR3 region: CASSSPRADTQYF. The DNA of the CDR3 is TGTGCCAGCAGCTCTCCCAGGGCAGATACGCAGTATTTT. This chain uses TRBV7-9 with TRBJ2-3, with a weak D call TRBD1 (5 bases). This CDR3 is 13 amino acids long. Germline lookup yields CDR1 SEHNR and CDR2 FQNEAQ (reference sequence). V was pared by 4 bases and J by 4 bases, with 9 bases between.

This clonotype was counted ten times or more. V is TRBV4-1 and J is TRBJ2-3; TRBD2 might be the D (6 bases). The CDR3 consists of 15 residues. The V gene lost 3 bases and the J gene lost 2 bases, with 12 bases spanning the gap. The germline V gene has CDR1 MGHRA and CDR2 YSYEKL. CDR3 in amino acids: CASSQGLSYTDTQYF. CDR3 in DNA: TGCGCCAGCAGCCAGGGACTGTCGTACACAGATACGCAGTATTTT.

Concerning this clonotype itself: Possible read error: a much larger clone is one base away. The chain is built from TRBV6-2 or TRBV6-3 and TRBJ2-7; TRBD2 aligns across 9 bases. This CDR3 has 15 amino acids. Germline loops: CDR1 MNHEY, CDR2 SVGEGT. The chain's CDR3 is CAGSGLAGLSYEQYF. In DNA, the CDR3 is TGTGCCGGCAGTGGCCTAGCGGGACTCTCCTACGAGCAGTACTTC.

This clonotype has only one observation. A much larger clone differs from this one at a single base, so this may be a read error. The rearrangement links TRBV13 to TRBJ2-5; D possibly corresponds to TRBD2 (5 bases). This CDR3 is 16 amino acids long. Deletions cut 4 bases from V and 9 bases from J, with 24 bases between. Per germline, CDR1 PRHDT and CDR2 FYEKMQ (reference sequence). CDR3 amino acids: CASSSPSQSTQEAQYF. CDR3 in DNA: TGTGCCAGCAGCTCCCCAAGCCAGAGTACCCAGGAGGCCCAGTACTTC.

The rearrangement joins TRBV5-4 to TRBJ2-7; no clear D gene. Germline loops: CDR1 SGHNT, CDR2 YYREEE (reference sequence). V lost 4 bases to trimming and J lost 2 bases, with 10 bases between them. The CDR3 spans 13 residues. The CDR3 coding sequence is TGTGCCAGCAGCCAGGCCAGTCCCTACGAGCAGTACTTC. This sequence encodes CASSQASPYEQYF.

CDR3 in DNA: TGTGCCAGCAGCCCGGGACAGGGTTGGGCAGATACGCAGTATTTT. It specifies CASSPGQGWADTQYF. The rearrangement joins TRBV5-3 to TRBJ2-3; TRBD1 matches at 9 bases. TRBV5-3 is an ORF, and what it does is uncertain. V was pared by 8 bases and J by 4 bases, with 11 bases of the junction left unmatched. CDR3 length equals 15 residues.